Below are 22 T cell receptor beta chains sequenced from a single sample in a study of T cells in Graves' hyperthyroidism and ophthalmopathy (dated by TCRdb to between 2018 and 2021). Libraries were constructed by multiplex PCR. Sequencer: Illumina HiSeq 2000. The TCR beta CDR3 regions were amplified from the RNA transcripts. For the first round of RT-PCR on the TCR CDR3, the HTBI primer set was used together with the Qiagen OneStep RT-PCR kit. TCRdb trimmed public reads at Q25 via fastp, called clones via MiXCR and kept in-frame beta chains. Each entry is one CDR3 protein sequence, shown with its most common DNA and genes. The sample includes over 700,000 distinct CDR3 sequences, with roughly 20% observed a single time. The top ten clonotypes cover approximately 15% of the sample. The sequencing input was blood. These receptors were obtained from a woman aged 45 to 65 with Graves' hyperthyroidism that later progressed to Graves' ophthalmopathy.

In its sample, this clonotype was seen a few times. The chain recombines TRBV20-1 with TRBJ1-6, with 8 bases fitting TRBD1. The CDR3 has 16 amino acids. Per the germline V gene, CDR1 is DFQATT and CDR2 is SNEGSKA (reference sequence). Germline trimming cut 2 bases from V and 4 bases from J; bases unmatched to any gene: 7. CDR3: CSARLTGEAYNSPLHF. Written as DNA, the CDR3 is TGCAGTGCTAGACTGACAGGGGAAGCTTATAATTCACCCCTCCACTTT.

This clonotype was counted between two and nine times. The V call is TRBV18, the J call TRBJ1-1; weak D call: TRBD1 (5 bases). V gave up 6 bases and J gave up 0 bases, with 14 bases separating them. This CDR3 has 15 residues. CDR1 KGHSH and CDR2 LQKENI come from the germline V gene. The CDR3 nucleotides are TGTGCCAGCTCGGACGGACATCCCATGAACACTGAAGCTTTCTTT. Its protein is CASSDGHPMNTEAFF.

This clonotype appeared many times. J is TRBJ1-1 and V is TRBV18; TRBD1 is a possible D gene (6 bases). V was pared by 6 bases and J by 3 bases, with 17 bases between. This CDR3 is 15 amino acids long. The germline CDR1 and CDR2 sequences are KGHSH and LQKENI. DNA for the CDR3: TGTGCCAGCTCCCCAGGGGAAGGGGTAGACACTGAAGCTTTCTTT. Its protein is CASSPGEGVDTEAFF. Using reference TRBV18 and TRBJ1-1 for the parts outside the CDR3, the full variable domain is NAGVMQNPRHLVRRRGQEARLRCSPMKGHSHVYWYRQLPEEGLKFMVYLQKENIIDESGMPKERFSAEFPKEGPSILRIQQVVRGDSAAYFCASSPGEGVDTEAFFGQGTRLTVV.

This chain uses TRBV6-1 with TRBJ2-1; TRBD1 agrees at 11 bases. Losses at the gene ends were 5 bases for V and 3 bases for J; bases not matched to a gene: 3. The CDR3 totals 15 residues. CDR1 MNHNS and CDR2 SASEGT come from the germline V gene. CDR3 sequence: CASSRGTGGYNEQFF. The CDR3 nucleotides are TGTGCCAGCAGTAGGGGGACAGGGGGCTACAATGAGCAGTTCTTC.

The sample holds many counts of this clonotype. V and J are TRBV20-1 and TRBJ2-5; maybe TRBD2 (5 bases). The length of the CDR3 is 14 residues. Looked up from germline, CDR1 is DFQATT and CDR2 is SNEGSKA (reference sequence). V shed 2 bases and J shed 1 base, with 11 bases lying between them. This CDR3 reads CSARLPSGQETQYF. CDR3 nucleotide sequence: TGCAGTGCTAGACTTCCGAGCGGCCAAGAGACCCAGTACTTC.

CDR3 in amino acids: CASTQGHWSTEAFF. The CDR3 DNA is TGTGCCAGCACCCAGGGACACTGGAGCACTGAAGCTTTCTTT. V usage is TRBV6-2 or TRBV6-3 and J usage is TRBJ1-1; weak D call: TRBD1 (6 bases). Trimming left V 7 bases short and J 4 bases short, with 16 bases between. Germline values: CDR1 MNHEY, CDR2 SVGEGT. The CDR3 loop spans 14 amino acids.

At least ten counts were recorded for this clonotype. J is TRBJ2-5 and V is TRBV11-2; maybe TRBD2 (5 bases). The length of the CDR3 is 16 residues. Germline CDR1 and CDR2: SGHAT and FQNNGV. Trimming pared 8 bases from V and 1 base from J, leaving 20 bases between. The CDR3 spells CASSSGIAPSQETQYF. In DNA form, the CDR3 reads TGTGCCAGCTCCTCGGGAATAGCGCCCAGCCAAGAGACCCAGTACTTC.

The rearrangement joins TRBV9 to TRBJ1-2; D not resolved. The germline V gene has CDR1 SGDLS and CDR2 YYNGEE. This CDR3 region has 11 residues. V shed 8 bases and J shed 8 bases, with 13 bases lying between them. The CDR3, as DNA: TGTGCCAGTGAGTCTTTTATGGGCTACACCTTC. Translating it yields CASESFMGYTF.

On this clonotype: A clone one base away is much larger, so this may be a read error. The rearrangement uses TRBV5-1 and TRBJ1-6, with D hard to call. CDR3 length equals 13 residues. Germline loops: CDR1 SGHRS, CDR2 YFSETQ. CDR3 protein: CGSSLGINSPLHF. The CDR3 DNA reads TGCGGCAGCAGCTTGGGAATTAATTCACCCCTCCACTTT.

The sample holds many counts of this clonotype. The chain couples TRBV11-2 to TRBJ1-3; the D is unclear. This CDR3 has 15 amino acids. V dropped 1 base and J dropped 4 bases, with 11 bases sitting between them. Germline CDR1 and CDR2: SGHAT and FQNNGV. The DNA of the CDR3 is TGTGCCAGCAGCTTAGGGCCGACGTCCGGAAACACCATATATTTT. It encodes CASSLGPTSGNTIYF.

This clonotype has just a few counts. The chain combines TRBV24-1 with TRBJ2-7, with D unclear. Per germline, CDR1 KGHDR and CDR2 SFDVKD. This CDR3 spans 13 amino acids. V was clipped by 0 bases and J by 5 bases, with 7 bases between them. CDR3 sequence reads: CATSDLYGDEQYF. The CDR3 nucleotides read TGTGCCACCAGTGATTTGTACGGCGACGAGCAGTACTTC.

The sample holds a few counts of this clonotype. This sequence joins TRBV7-2 and TRBJ2-1; 7 bases align to TRBD1. The CDR3 runs to 14 residues. The V gene's germline CDR1 is SGHTA and CDR2 FQGNSA. Trimming took 5 bases from V and 7 from J; bases not matched to a gene: 8. CDR3 amino acids: CASSPRTGPNEQFF. For the CDR3, the DNA is TGTGCCAGCAGCCCCCGGACAGGCCCAAATGAGCAGTTCTTC.

This clonotype was seen repeatedly, ten times or more. The chain recombines TRBV2 with TRBJ1-1, with 10 nucleotides matching TRBD1. This CDR3 is built from 18 residues. Germline assignment: CDR1 SNHLY and CDR2 FYNNEI. V shed 4 bases and J 1 base; nucleotides not matched to a gene: 12. The CDR3 DNA follows: TGTGCCAGCAGTGGGTTAGCCGGGACAGGGGATCGGAACACTGAAGCTTTCTTT. Translation gives CASSGLAGTGDRNTEAFF.

This clonotype was counted many times. The chain has TRBV20-1 and TRBJ2-1, with 8 bases lining up with TRBD2. Germline assignment: CDR1 DFQATT and CDR2 SNEGSKA (reference sequence). The CDR3 covers 15 residues. With 1 base clipped from V and 8 bases from J, the junction kept 10 bases outside the gene matches. The CDR3 loop reads CSARGGTRSFDEQFF. The CDR3 coding sequence is TGCAGTGCTAGAGGAGGGACTAGGAGTTTCGATGAGCAGTTCTTC.

V and J are TRBV9 and TRBJ2-7; tentative D call: TRBD2 (6 bases). The germline V gene has CDR1 SGDLS and CDR2 YYNGEE. V shed 0 bases and J shed 2 bases, with 9 bases lying between them. The CDR3 totals 14 residues. The CDR3 spells CASSVDGGPYEQYF. CDR3 nucleotides: TGTGCCAGCAGCGTAGACGGGGGACCCTACGAGCAGTACTTC.

In this sample, this clonotype turned up many times. The chain uses TRBV12-3 or TRBV12-4 and TRBJ1-1; D may be TRBD1 (5 bases). Trimming stripped 6 bases from V and 6 bases from J, with 17 bases between. CDR3 length: 14 amino acids. The CDR3 region has the DNA TGTGCCAGCAGCATACGTCGAGGGGCAGCTGAAGCTTTCTTT. The encoded protein is CASSIRRGAAEAFF.

The chain joins TRBV7-9 to TRBJ2-1, with D possibly being TRBD1 (6 bases). Trimming took 4 bases from V and 7 from J, leaving 23 bases between them. Per the germline V gene, CDR1 is SEHNR and CDR2 is FQNEAQ (reference sequence). There are 17 residues in the CDR3. Here the CDR3 reads CASSSRRTVPQGNEQFF. CDR3 nucleotide sequence: TGTGCCAGCAGCTCAAGAAGGACAGTCCCTCAAGGGAATGAGCAGTTCTTC.

The chain joins TRBV7-9 to TRBJ1-1; TRBD1 matches at 9 bases. This CDR3 spans 17 amino acids. The J segment lost 4 bases and the V segment lost 1 base, leaving 10 bases of the junction unmatched. Looked up from germline, CDR1 is SEHNR and CDR2 is FQNEAQ (reference sequence). The CDR3 DNA reads TGTGCCAGCAGCTTAGGGACCGGGACAGGGACATCCACTGAAGCTTTCTTT. Encoded protein: CASSLGTGTGTSTEAFF.

This clonotype was counted between two and nine times. The chain carries TRBV12-3 or TRBV12-4 and TRBJ2-3; 10 nucleotides line up with TRBD2. This CDR3 comprises 15 residues. With V trimmed by 3 bases and J by 4 bases, 4 bases remained unmatched. The CDR3 DNA follows: TGTGCCAGCAGTTTGGTAGCGGGGGGTGCAGATACGCAGTATTTT. Protein: CASSLVAGGADTQYF.

This chain links TRBV12-3 or TRBV12-4 with TRBJ1-2; 9 nucleotides align to TRBD1. The length of the CDR3 is 15 residues. V shed 8 bases and J 5 bases; nucleotides not matched to a gene: 12. The CDR3 sequence is CASGGGTGQNYGYTF. CDR3 sequence (DNA): TGTGCCAGCGGCGGAGGGACAGGGCAAAATTATGGCTACACCTTC.

This clonotype was counted a few times. The chain couples TRBV6-6 to TRBJ1-1, with no clear D. This CDR3 is built from 15 residues. Germline assignment: CDR1 MNHNY and CDR2 SVGAGI (reference sequence). The germline V and J ends were trimmed by 0 bases and 8 bases, with 16 bases remaining between them. CDR3 sequence (DNA): TGTGCCAGCAGTTACTCGACTCGGAATGTTAAAGAAGCTTTCTTT. Encoded protein: CASSYSTRNVKEAFF.

This clonotype occurred many times. V and J are TRBV5-1 and TRBJ1-3; possible D gene TRBD1, 6 bases. Trimming took 0 bases from V and 2 from J, leaving 9 bases between them. Germline V gene sequence: CDR1 SGHRS, CDR2 YFSETQ. The CDR3 is 15 residues long. The CDR3 DNA is TGCGCCAGCAGCTTGGAGCAGGGGCCTGGAAACACCATATATTTT. It is translated as CASSLEQGPGNTIYF.